This section outlines one T cell receptor beta chain sequence together with its context. RNA amounts of roughly 0.45 to 1 ug underwent reverse transcription with random hexamers. TCRdb ran MiXCR on the immunoSEQ multiplex PCR reads and lists one entry per CDR3 protein. The profile shows 400,000 or so distinct CDR3 sequences, around 85% of them singletons. This specimen belongs to a study of CD8 T cells in Susac syndrome. From blood CD8+ and CD4+ T cells, the TCR beta chain was sequenced. Isolation of CD8+ and CD4+ T cells was performed negatively, whereas enrichment of TEMRA cells was done by FACS. Trimming stripped 0 bases from V and 3 bases from J, with 12 bases between. The germline gives CDR1 GTSNPN, CDR2 SVGIG (reference sequence). The CDR3 sequence is 14 residues long.

The specimen was CD8+ T cells from PBMCs. The TCR sequence derives from a human donor with multiple sclerosis. V usage is TRBV30 and J usage is TRBJ2-7; D perhaps matches TRBD2 (6 bases). This chain's CDR3 is CAWSVLAGSYEQYF. The CDR3 DNA is TGTGCCTGGAGTGTACTGGCCGGGAGCTACGAGCAGTACTTC.